This TCR beta chain comes out of a study of shared clonotypes between healthy human individuals (dated by TCRdb to 2018 to 2021). Notes on the research overall: The cohort comprised two women and a few men aged 18 to 49 years. To estimate repertoire size and how much clonotypes are shared between individuals, the study performed deep sequencing of blood TCR repertoires from roughly five healthy adults. For each donor, CD4 naive and CD4 memory were each run on three plates, CD8 naive on two plates, and CD8 memory on one plate. Per donor, leukapheresis produced somewhere between about 0.8 and 9 billion PBMCs. To increase sequencing depth and limit assay-specific biases, different laboratories used diverse techniques to prepare libraries and sequence TCR repertoires. The research as a whole found: Only blood was sampled, and tissue TCR repertoires likely differ from those in blood. Naive subsets generally had larger estimated clonotype richness than memory subsets. Incomplete sequencing was indicated by rarefaction of sorted-subset datasets, despite the large sequencing depth. Compared with non-shared clonotypes, the clonotypes found in all four sorted-subset donors had higher generation probabilities. The genetic and exposure-history diversity represented was limited by the small number of donors. Based on pairwise subsampling, the degree of clonotype sharing among donors was expected to be affected by sequencing depth. When a few donors were compared, the shared fraction of clonotypes was about 5% for naive CD4, around 3.6% for naive CD8, more than 2% for memory CD4, and 0.4% for memory CD8.

Using the deep immunoSEQ assay, multiplex PCR amplified TCR CDR3 regions from genomic DNA. Extracted genomic DNA from each cell subset was spread evenly across all wells of several immunoSEQ 96-well plates, with each plate serving as a replicate. For sorted subsets, 200 to 250 ng of genomic DNA, equivalent to roughly 33,000 T cell genomes, went into each replicate PCR. Purified libraries were quantified with a Qubit 3.0 fluorometer, sized on a Bioanalyzer 2100, and re-quantified with the KAPA Library Quantification kit. Each immunoSEQ 96-well plate was sequenced on its own single-read 150-cycle Illumina NextSeq 550 flow cell. The authors' pipeline ran thus. The immunoSEQ output contained only junctional sequences without quality scores, so filtering could not match that applied to full-length reads. Sequences were annotated with PyIR, a Python wrapper for IgBLAST v1.9, and V/J genes and CDR3 were assigned using IMGT germline references. Reads with weak V/J assignments (E-value above 1e-6), missing CDR3, stop codons, out-of-frame junctions, or ambiguous translated residues were removed. V3J clonotypes were defined by identical inferred V gene, J gene, and CDR3 amino acid sequence. Percentage overlap between repertoires was calculated by dividing the number of shared unique clonotypes by the size of the smaller repertoire. Richness of each repertoire was evaluated using RTK rarefaction, the Chao1 estimator, and Recon v2.1 estimates of unobserved clonotypes. Generation probabilities were computed with OLGA for all TCRbeta clonotypes obtained by the gDNA method from a handful of donors. In TCRdb, the immuneACCESS table is reduced to in-frame sequences with V and J assigned. These tables do not hold every clone; where another copy was compared, an unresolved V gene accounts for under half, and the others remain unexplained. That table is the source of V, J and clone size, and D and trimming were worked out from the DNA. Recorded for this sample are 400,000 or so clones; about 97% of them occurred a single time. 0.32% of the sample belongs to the ten largest clones.

The donors were healthy, HIV-negative adults with no recently reported acute infections or vaccinations. Every donor was a Caucasian adult residing in Nashville, Tennessee, USA. CD8 memory samples were composed of magnetically selected CD45RO+ cells combined with CCR7-negative CD45RA+ effector memory (TemRA) cells. After blood collection by leukapheresis, PBMCs were isolated using Ficoll-Histopaque density gradient centrifugation and then cryopreserved in the vapor phase of liquid nitrogen. Analytical flow cytometry was used to check the purity and quantity of every magnetically sorted T cell population. Each sorted fraction had its genomic DNA isolated and then quantified by UV absorbance on a Nanodrop 2000c. The germline V gene encodes CDR1 SGHRS and CDR2 YFSETQ. The CDR3 covers 15 residues, taking in both the cysteine and the phenylalanine. Only CDR3 DNA remains: 45 bases, in frame from the first base. Trimming at the junction amounts to 4 bases on V and 7 bases on J, and the germline ends lie 18 bases apart.

This clone has a single count. Its cognate antigen has yet to be identified. Per-base quality was not reported, and no clone a single base away is much larger than it. The sequence is built from TRBV5-1 and TRBJ2-4, and possibly TRBD1, on 6 matching bases. Source material: memory CD8+ T cells sorted from blood. The cell subset or site label, read with the paper, signifies: CD45RO+ cells pooled with CCR7-negative TemRA cells. The TCR originated in a man aged 25-45 years in good health. The CDR3 protein: CASSPPGTQGNIQYF. The DNA sequence is as follows: TGCGCCAGCAGCCCGCCCGGGACCCAGGGGAACATTCAGTACTTC.